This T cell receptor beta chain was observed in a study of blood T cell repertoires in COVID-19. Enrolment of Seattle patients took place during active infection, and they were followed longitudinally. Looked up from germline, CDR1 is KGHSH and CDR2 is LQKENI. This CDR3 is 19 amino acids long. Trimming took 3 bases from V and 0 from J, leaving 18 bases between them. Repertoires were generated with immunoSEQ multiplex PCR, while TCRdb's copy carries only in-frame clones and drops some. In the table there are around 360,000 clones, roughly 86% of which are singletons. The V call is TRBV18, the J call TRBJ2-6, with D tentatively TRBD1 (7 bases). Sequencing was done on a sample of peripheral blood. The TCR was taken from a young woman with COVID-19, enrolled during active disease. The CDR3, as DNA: TGTGCCAGCTCACCGGAGGGACAGCTGCTCCTCTCTGGGGCCAACGTCCTGACTTTC. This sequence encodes CASSPEGQLLLSGANVLTF.